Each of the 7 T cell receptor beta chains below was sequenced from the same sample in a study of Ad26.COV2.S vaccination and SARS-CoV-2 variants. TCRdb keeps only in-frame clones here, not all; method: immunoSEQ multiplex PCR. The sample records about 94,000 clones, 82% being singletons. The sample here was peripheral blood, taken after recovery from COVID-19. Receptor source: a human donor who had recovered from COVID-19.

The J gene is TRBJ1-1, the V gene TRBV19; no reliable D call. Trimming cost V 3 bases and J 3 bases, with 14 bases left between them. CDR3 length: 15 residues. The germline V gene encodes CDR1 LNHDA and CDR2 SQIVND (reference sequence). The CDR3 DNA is TGTGCCAGTAGTATTTCCAGTTCATTCCACACTGAAGCTTTCTTT. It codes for CASSISSSFHTEAFF.

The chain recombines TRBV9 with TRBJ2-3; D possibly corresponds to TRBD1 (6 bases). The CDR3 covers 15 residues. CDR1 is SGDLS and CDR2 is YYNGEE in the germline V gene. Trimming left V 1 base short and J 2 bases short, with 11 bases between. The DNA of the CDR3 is TGTGCCAGCAGCGTATGGGGACAAGACACAGATACGCAGTATTTT. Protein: CASSVWGQDTDTQYF.

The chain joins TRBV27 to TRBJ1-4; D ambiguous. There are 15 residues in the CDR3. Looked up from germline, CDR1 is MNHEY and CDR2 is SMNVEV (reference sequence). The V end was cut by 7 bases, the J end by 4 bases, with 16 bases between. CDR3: CASKAQVLGNEKLFF. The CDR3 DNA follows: TGTGCCAGCAAAGCCCAGGTTCTGGGTAATGAAAAACTGTTTTTT.

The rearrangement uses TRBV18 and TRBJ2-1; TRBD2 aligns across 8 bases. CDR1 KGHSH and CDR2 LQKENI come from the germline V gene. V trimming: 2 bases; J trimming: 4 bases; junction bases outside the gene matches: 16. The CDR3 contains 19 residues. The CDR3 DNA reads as TGTGCCAGCTCACCAAAGTATCGCACAGCGGGAGATAGTTACAATGAGCAGTTCTTC. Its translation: CASSPKYRTAGDSYNEQFF.

CDR3 nucleotide sequence: TGTGCCAGCAGCTTAACAGGGTACACCGGGGAGCTGTTTTTT. Translating it yields CASSLTGYTGELFF. The chain links TRBV13 to TRBJ2-2, with a weak D call TRBD1 (6 bases). Germline V gene data show CDR1 as PRHDT and CDR2 as FYEKMQ (reference sequence). V was cut by 2 bases and J by 3 bases, with 7 bases left in between. CDR3 length: 14 amino acids.

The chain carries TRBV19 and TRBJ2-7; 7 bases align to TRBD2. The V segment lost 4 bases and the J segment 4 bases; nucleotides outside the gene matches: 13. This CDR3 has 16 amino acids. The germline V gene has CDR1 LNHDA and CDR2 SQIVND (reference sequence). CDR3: CASSKSLGLNFYEQYF. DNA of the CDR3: TGTGCCAGTAGTAAATCATTGGGACTAAATTTTTACGAGCAGTACTTC.

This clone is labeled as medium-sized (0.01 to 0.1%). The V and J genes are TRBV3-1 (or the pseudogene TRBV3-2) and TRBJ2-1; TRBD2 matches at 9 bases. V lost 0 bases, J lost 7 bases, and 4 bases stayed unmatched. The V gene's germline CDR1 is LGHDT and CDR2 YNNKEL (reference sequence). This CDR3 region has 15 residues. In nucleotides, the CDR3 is TGTGCCAGCAGCCAAGATTTTACTAGCGGGAATGAGCAGTTCTTC. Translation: CASSQDFTSGNEQFF.